These 27 T cell receptor beta chains were sequenced from one sample in a study of blood T cell repertoires in COVID-19. Assay: immunoSEQ multiplex PCR; the TCRdb copy retains only in-frame clones and omits some. This sample has some 180,000 clones, with just under 85% found just once. Sequenced sample: peripheral blood. These receptors came from a woman aged 80 or older with COVID-19, enrolled during active disease.

The rearrangement links TRBV6-6 to TRBJ2-1, with 9 bases aligning to TRBD2. Germline V lookup: CDR1 MNHNY, CDR2 SVGAGI (reference sequence). The CDR3 extends over 17 amino acids. V trimming: 5 bases; J trimming: 0 bases; junction bases outside the gene matches: 8. As DNA, the CDR3 is TGTGCCAGCAGTCAACTCTTTAGCGGGAGCTCCTACAATGAGCAGTTCTTC. This codes for CASSQLFSGSSYNEQFF.

V gene TRBV4-1 combines with J gene TRBJ2-1; 8 bases match TRBD2. Losses at the gene ends were 1 base for V and 4 bases for J; bases not matched to a gene: 3. CDR3 length: 15 amino acids. Per germline, CDR1 MGHRA and CDR2 YSYEKL. The CDR3 nucleotides are TGCGCCAGCAGCCAAGCTGGCGGGAGGTACAATGAGCAGTTCTTC. This sequence encodes CASSQAGGRYNEQFF.

This chain joins TRBV23-1 and TRBJ1-2; 7 bases line up with TRBD1. TRBV23-1 is an ORF; its function is uncertain. V trimming: 4 bases; J trimming: 0 bases; junction bases outside the gene matches: 8. The CDR3 consists of 16 residues. CDR3 nucleotide sequence: TGCGCCAGCAGTCGATTAACAGGGGCAGCTAACTATGGCTACACCTTC. Translation: CASSRLTGAANYGYTF.

This clone was seen more than once but under ten times. The chain uses TRBV12-5 and TRBJ2-2; D is undetermined. The germline CDR1 and CDR2 sequences are LGHNT and FRNRAP. The CDR3 loop spans 12 amino acids. Trimming removed 9 bases at V and 6 bases at J, with 11 bases between. The CDR3 DNA follows: TGTGCTAGCGCGAGCTACCCCGGGGAGCTGTTTTTT. Amino acid sequence: CASASYPGELFF.

This sequence joins TRBV19 and TRBJ2-7; TRBD2 matches 10 bases. V lost 6 bases and J lost 0; bases outside the gene matches: 8. Germline V lookup: CDR1 LNHDA, CDR2 SQIVND (reference sequence). CDR3 size: 16 residues. CDR3 residues: CASSPIAGGFSYEQYF. The CDR3 bases are TGTGCCAGTAGCCCGATAGCGGGAGGATTCTCCTACGAGCAGTACTTC.

The rearrangement links TRBV19 to TRBJ2-7; 10 bases match TRBD1. From germline, CDR1 is LNHDA and CDR2 SQIVND (reference sequence). CDR3 length equals 14 residues. V gave up 4 bases and J gave up 4 bases; unmatched junction bases: 4. CDR3 nucleotides: TGTGCCAGTAGTACCGGACAGGGGGGGTACGAGCAGTACTTC. It codes for CASSTGQGGYEQYF.

This chain uses TRBV3-1 (or the pseudogene TRBV3-2) with TRBJ1-1; no firm D call. V dropped 0 bases and J dropped 0 bases, with 5 bases sitting between them. CDR3 length: 14 residues. The germline V gene has CDR1 LGHDT and CDR2 YNNKEL (reference sequence). Here the CDR3 reads CASSQEQVNTEAFF. The CDR3 DNA reads TGTGCCAGCAGCCAAGAGCAGGTGAACACTGAAGCTTTCTTT.

The V and J genes are TRBV20-1 and TRBJ1-2; 8 bases are a match to TRBD1. CDR1 is DFQATT and CDR2 is SNEGSKA in the germline V gene (reference sequence). The CDR3 runs 10 residues. This CDR3 is CSVQGGGYTF. CDR3 sequence (DNA): TGCAGCGTACAGGGGGGTGGCTACACCTTC.

The chain recombines TRBV3-1 (or the pseudogene TRBV3-2) with TRBJ1-2, with TRBD1 matching 9 bases. V lost 4 bases, J lost 7 bases, and 7 bases stayed unmatched. The V gene's germline CDR1 is LGHDT and CDR2 YNNKEL (reference sequence). CDR3 length equals 14 residues. CDR3 nucleotide sequence: TGTGCCAGCAGCCCGGACAGGGGCGTAGGTGGCTACACCTTC. Its protein is CASSPDRGVGGYTF.

The chain employs TRBV6-5 and TRBJ2-3; tentatively, D is TRBD2 (6 bases). The germline V gene encodes CDR1 MNHEY and CDR2 SVGAGI. Trimming removed 8 bases at V and 6 bases at J, with 12 bases between. The CDR3 covers 12 residues. CDR3 sequence (DNA): TGTGCCAGCGCCCCGGGAGCGGATACGCAGTATTTT. Amino acids: CASAPGADTQYF.

The chain couples TRBV3-1 (or the pseudogene TRBV3-2) to TRBJ1-2, with TRBD1 matching over 10 bases. The germline CDR1 and CDR2 sequences are LGHDT and YNNKEL (reference sequence). This CDR3 is built from 15 residues. Germline trimming cut 0 bases from V and 8 bases from J; bases unmatched to any gene: 6. This CDR3 reads CASSQDTTGGSGYTF. The DNA for the CDR3 is TGTGCCAGCAGCCAAGATACGACAGGGGGCTCCGGCTACACCTTC.

The chain employs TRBV4-1 and TRBJ1-5, with TRBD1 identical over 12 bases. After removal of 1 base from V and 6 bases from J, the junction contained 10 bases not matched to a gene. The CDR3 totals 18 residues. Germline values: CDR1 MGHRA, CDR2 YSYEKL. CDR3 residues: CASSQGYGGTGGGQPQHF. The CDR3, as DNA: TGCGCCAGCAGCCAAGGGTACGGCGGGACAGGGGGCGGTCAGCCCCAGCATTTT.

By its share, this clone is medium-sized (0.01 to 0.1%). This sequence joins TRBV3-1 (or the pseudogene TRBV3-2) and TRBJ1-6; D call uncertain. Trimming cost V 4 bases and J 9 bases, with 13 bases left between them. This CDR3 spans 14 amino acids. CDR1 is LGHDT, CDR2 YNNKEL, per germline (reference sequence). CDR3 in DNA: TGTGCCAGCAGCCTCCTTGGAGGAATTTCACCCCTCCACTTT. Its protein is CASSLLGGISPLHF.

The J gene is TRBJ2-1, the V gene TRBV2; D remains ambiguous. V was cut by 4 bases and J by 15 bases, with 13 bases left in between. Germline-derived CDR1 and CDR2 are SNHLY and FYNNEI. The CDR3 has 11 amino acids. In nucleotides, the CDR3 is TGTGCCAGCAGTGCCGGTGCCCCTTCGTTCTTC. Translating gives CASSAGAPSFF.

The J gene is TRBJ1-4, the V gene TRBV7-9; D is uncertain. Trimming left V 1 base short and J 2 bases short, with 17 bases between. This CDR3 spans 18 amino acids. Germline V CDR1 and CDR2: SEHNR, FQNEAQ (reference sequence). The CDR3 DNA sequence: TGTGCCAGCAGCTTAGTCCCGGGATCAATGGGGACTAATGAAAAACTGTTTTTT. It translates to CASSLVPGSMGTNEKLFF.

This chain connects TRBV7-3 to TRBJ1-5, with 7 bases matching TRBD1. Germline V lookup: CDR1 SGHTA, CDR2 FQGTGA. The trim removed 5 bases at V and 2 bases at J, leaving 3 bases unmatched. The CDR3 sequence is 14 residues long. The CDR3 sequence is CASSDTGGNQPQHF. The CDR3 DNA follows: TGTGCCAGCAGCGACACAGGGGGCAATCAGCCCCAGCATTTT.

This clone was detected only once. V is TRBV5-1 and J is TRBJ2-6, with 9 bases lining up with TRBD1. The ends lost 0 bases at V and 0 bases at J; junction bases unmatched: 16. The CDR3 has 22 residues. The germline CDR1 and CDR2 sequences are SGHRS and YFSETQ. The CDR3 sequence: CASSLGGATGGSWGSGANVLTF. CDR3 in DNA: TGCGCCAGCAGCTTGGGAGGGGCCACAGGGGGCAGTTGGGGCTCTGGGGCCAACGTCCTGACTTTC.

The genes are TRBV24-1 and TRBJ2-1, with 8 bases identical to TRBD1. Trimming at V came to 2 bases and at J to 15 bases, leaving 5 bases not matched to a gene. The germline V gene encodes CDR1 KGHDR and CDR2 SFDVKD. The CDR3 runs 12 residues. This CDR3 is CATSDWTGQWFF. The CDR3 region has the DNA TGTGCCACCAGTGATTGGACAGGGCAGTGGTTCTTC.

Note on this clone: This CDR3 is also generated by other DNA sequences in the sample. The CDR3, as DNA: TGTGCCAGCTCACCAAGCGGTATGAACACTGAAGCTTTCTTT. Its protein product is CASSPSGMNTEAFF. The chain is built from TRBV18 and TRBJ1-1, with D uncertain. CDR3 size: 14 residues. Germline V gene lookup returns CDR1 KGHSH and CDR2 LQKENI. The V gene lost 2 bases and the J gene lost 0 bases, with 7 bases spanning the gap.

The J gene is TRBJ1-1, the V gene TRBV3-1 (or the pseudogene TRBV3-2), with TRBD1 identical over 11 bases. Trimming removed 5 bases from V and 8 bases from J; junction bases left unmatched: 4. This CDR3 has 13 amino acids. Germline V gene lookup returns CDR1 LGHDT and CDR2 YNNKEL (reference sequence). CDR3 coding DNA: TGTGCCAGCAGCGAACGGACAGGGGGCGAAGCTTTCTTT. Its translation: CASSERTGGEAFF.

The V gene is TRBV5-8, the J gene TRBJ1-1, with D possibly matching TRBD1 (5 bases). There are 13 residues in the CDR3. V was pared by 2 bases and J by 1 base, with 6 bases between. CDR1 is SGHTS, CDR2 YDEGEE, per germline. The chain's CDR3 is CASSFGQNTEAFF. DNA for the CDR3: TGTGCCAGCAGCTTCGGACAGAACACTGAAGCTTTCTTT. Together with reference TRBV5-8 and TRBJ1-1, the CDR3 gives the full variable domain: EAGVTQSPTHLIKTRGQQATLRCSPISGHTSVYWYQQALGLGLQFLLWYDEGEERNRGNFPPRFSGRQFPNYSSELNVNALELEDSALYLCASSFGQNTEAFFGQGTRLTVV.

The gene calls are TRBV7-9 and TRBJ2-5; 8 bases are shared with TRBD1. Germline V CDR1 and CDR2: SEHNR, FQNEAQ (reference sequence). The CDR3 contains 14 residues. Trimming at V came to 3 bases and at J to 9 bases, leaving 9 bases not matched to a gene. The CDR3: CASSFGQGRSAQYF. The CDR3 DNA is TGTGCCAGCAGCTTTGGACAGGGTCGTTCGGCCCAGTACTTC.

The chain employs TRBV6-4 and TRBJ1-5, with 10 bases matching TRBD1. CDR3 length: 14 amino acids. Germline V gene sequence: CDR1 MRHNA, CDR2 SNTAGT. V trimming: 4 bases; J trimming: 8 bases; junction bases outside the gene matches: 5. CDR3 protein: CASSVSGTGEPQHF. The CDR3 coding sequence is TGTGCCAGCAGTGTATCCGGGACAGGGGAGCCCCAGCATTTT.

This clone has more than one count but fewer than ten. The V gene is TRBV12-2, the J gene TRBJ1-5; the tabulated D call, TRBD1, remains unverified against the DNA. TRBV12-2 is an annotated pseudogene. The CDR3 covers 18 residues. The CDR3: CASRLAKQGGDSNQPQHF. CDR3 sequence (DNA): TGTGCAAGTCGCTTAGCGAAACAGGGGGGAGATAGCAATCAGCCCCAGCATTTT.

The rearrangement links TRBV7-2 to TRBJ2-4; tentative D call: TRBD2 (7 bases). V was pared by 5 bases and J by 6 bases, with 20 bases between. The germline V gene encodes CDR1 SGHTA and CDR2 FQGNSA. The CDR3 length is 16 residues. Here the CDR3 reads CASSRAAGAALNIQYF. Here the CDR3 DNA reads TGTGCCAGCAGCCGCGCCGCGGGGGCAGCTTTAAACATTCAGTACTTC.

The genes are TRBV5-1 and TRBJ1-4; D gene ambiguous. Trimming took off 2 bases at V and 7 bases at J, with 15 bases between the two ends. CDR3 length equals 15 residues. Germline V gene sequence: CDR1 SGHRS, CDR2 YFSETQ. The CDR3 here is CASSLFGRAGEKLFF. CDR3 coding DNA: TGCGCCAGCAGCTTATTCGGGAGGGCCGGTGAAAAACTGTTTTTT.

The V gene is TRBV7-2, the J gene TRBJ2-7; 8 bases agree with TRBD1. Germline V gives CDR1 SGHTA, CDR2 FQGNSA. The CDR3 extends over 13 amino acids. This CDR3 reads CATKDRASYEQYF. CDR3 DNA: TGTGCAACAAAGGACAGGGCTTCCTACGAGCAGTACTTC.